This TCR beta chain was captured in a study of OX40 agonist ivuxolimab in advanced cancers. Patients were ruled out by autoimmune disease history or systemic immunosuppression. Study results and caveats: Dosing at 0.1 to 3.0 mg/kg was accompanied by clonal expansion of CD4+ and CD8+ blood T cells by week 6.

CDR3 length: 14 amino acids. Germline CDR1 reads SGHTA; CDR2 reads FQGNSA. V shed 5 bases and J shed 7 bases, with 18 bases lying between them. Sequenced by immunoSEQ multiplex PCR; TCRdb stores in-frame clones only, minus some. The sample records about 46,000 clones, 80% to 85% being singletons. Comments on this clone: Its antigen is currently unknown.

The chain links TRBV7-2 to TRBJ2-7; maybe TRBD2 (5 bases). The clonotype comes from an adult with an advanced solid tumor such as melanoma, head and neck, liver or kidney cancer. The specimen was CD4+ or CD8+ T cells sorted from blood, collected in a trial of the OX40 agonist ivuxolimab. The CDR3 DNA sequence: TGTGCCAGCAGCCCTCGGACTTCGTTAGGGGAGCAGTACTTC. It is translated as CASSPRTSLGEQYF.